The clone carrying this TCR beta chain was seen only a few times. The sample comes from a study of CD8 T cells in Susac syndrome. Sequencing of TCR beta covered CD8+ and CD4+ T cells obtained from blood. Each multiple sclerosis control was a treatment-naive patient with relapsing-remitting disease that was either stable or active. TEMRA cells were FACS-enriched and CD8+ and CD4+ T cells negatively isolated. CDR3 length: 15 residues. Unmatched junction bases numbered 7, after V lost 1 base and J lost 4 bases. Germline V gives CDR1 SGHRS, CDR2 YFSETQ. The RNA input was 0.5 to 1 ug, and it was reverse transcribed with random hexamers. An immunoSEQ multiplex PCR amplified TCR beta CDR3 over 54 Vbeta and 13 Jbeta. TCRdb independently ran MiXCR on the immunoSEQ multiplex PCR reads; one entry per CDR3 protein. The repertoire holds fewer than 250,000 distinct CDR3 sequences, about 93% seen once, with around 0.15% in the top ten.

This clonotype was obtained from a human donor with multiple sclerosis. What was sequenced was CD8+ T cells from PBMCs. The chain has TRBV5-1 and TRBJ1-2, with 7 positions matching TRBD1. The CDR3 DNA reads TGCGCCAGCAGCTTGCTTCTCCGACAGGGCTATGGCTACACCTTC. Translated: CASSLLLRQGYGYTF.